This record concerns one T cell receptor beta chain sequence. Antigen specificity is unknown. Time point meaning: late/post reinfection, 12 to 24 weeks after detection. The sorted cells went straight to TCR sequencing with no prior in vitro expansion. The data derive from a study of memory CD8 T cells in hepatitis C reinfection. Overall study: After reinfection, two primary-infection resolvers became chronically infected. Findings and caveats of the study: Five donors were too few for definitive public clonotype conclusions.

The CDR3 length is 13 residues. Germline V gene lookup returns CDR1 MNHEY and CDR2 SMNVEV (reference sequence). Trimming took 5 bases from V and 4 from J; bases not matched to a gene: 4. Using immunoSEQ multiplex PCR, the repertoire was profiled, and TCRdb retains in-frame clones only, with some absent. The top ten clones hold around 0.78% of a sample with about 50,000 clones, roughly nine tenths of them seen once. Material for sequencing was naive CD8+ T cells sorted from blood. The J gene is TRBJ2-7, the V gene TRBV27; 8 positions match TRBD2. The sequence came from a man younger than 30 with hepatitis C virus infection. CDR3 DNA: TGTGCCAGCAGTACATCTAGCGGGTACGAGCAGTACTTC. As protein: CASSTSSGYEQYF.